These 21 T cell receptor beta chains share one sample of origin, sequenced in a study of blood T cell repertoires in COVID-19. This table comes from immunoSEQ multiplex PCR, and its TCRdb copy is limited to in-frame clones, with some not included. The sample holds about 100,000 clones, over 75% seen once. Material for sequencing was peripheral blood. Receptors were obtained from a woman aged 55 to 70 with acute or convalescent COVID-19.

This sequence joins TRBV5-1 and TRBJ2-7, with unresolved D. The CDR3 consists of 14 residues. Trimming took off 0 bases at V and 0 bases at J, with 7 bases between the two ends. Per germline, CDR1 SGHRS and CDR2 YFSETQ. The CDR3 here is CASSLGGDSYEQYF. CDR3 sequence (DNA): TGCGCCAGCAGCTTGGGAGGTGACTCCTACGAGCAGTACTTC.

The V gene is TRBV6-2 or TRBV6-3, the J gene TRBJ2-3; possible D gene TRBD2, 5 bases. CDR1 and CDR2 from the germline V gene are MNHEY and SVGEGT. The CDR3 covers 14 residues. The V end was cut by 2 bases, the J end by 5 bases, with 11 bases between. CDR3 protein: CASSYPLGVDTQYF. The CDR3 nucleotides read TGTGCCAGCAGTTACCCCCTCGGGGTAGATACGCAGTATTTT.

This chain uses TRBV10-1 with TRBJ2-1; TRBD2 matches 14 bases. Looked up from germline, CDR1 is WNHNN and CDR2 is SYGVQD (reference sequence). The CDR3 is made up of 18 amino acids. The junction had 10 bases not matched to a gene; V was cut back by 4 bases and J by 5 bases. The CDR3 bases are TGCGCCAGCAGTGGACCCGGGACTAGCGGGAGTGTGGACAATGAGCAGTTCTTC. It codes for CASSGPGTSGSVDNEQFF.

The rearrangement joins TRBV5-1 to TRBJ1-1; D is unclear. The germline V gene has CDR1 SGHRS and CDR2 YFSETQ. V shed 4 bases and J shed 3 bases, with 13 bases lying between them. CDR3 size: 14 residues. The CDR3 loop reads CASSPGYGDTEAFF. The CDR3 DNA reads as TGCGCCAGCAGCCCTGGATACGGGGACACTGAAGCTTTCTTT.

The chain is built from TRBV7-8 and TRBJ2-1, with 12 nucleotides matching TRBD2. The V segment lost 5 bases and the J segment 0 bases; nucleotides outside the gene matches: 11. Germline CDR1 SGHVS, CDR2 FQNEAQ. This CDR3 has 19 residues. CDR3 coding DNA: TGTGCCAGCAGCCCCCGGGGGCTAGCGGGGGGGAGCTCCTACAATGAGCAGTTCTTC. Encoded protein: CASSPRGLAGGSSYNEQFF.

V and J are TRBV20-1 and TRBJ1-6; D uncertain. The length of the CDR3 is 13 residues. Trimming removed 3 bases at V and 10 bases at J, with 13 bases between. Germline lookup yields CDR1 DFQATT and CDR2 SNEGSKA (reference sequence). CDR3 loop: CSASLKAGSPLHF. Written as DNA, the CDR3 is TGCAGTGCTAGTTTAAAAGCGGGATCACCCCTCCACTTT.

For this clone: The same CDR3 arises from other DNA sequences in this sample as well. The chain is built from TRBV3-1 (or the pseudogene TRBV3-2) and TRBJ1-1, with D possibly matching TRBD1 (6 bases). CDR1 and CDR2 from the germline V gene are LGHDT and YNNKEL (reference sequence). The CDR3 spans 13 residues. V dropped 4 bases and J dropped 1 base, with 7 bases sitting between them. CDR3 sequence: CASSLTGNTEAFF. DNA of the CDR3: TGTGCCAGCAGCCTGACAGGGAACACTGAAGCTTTCTTT.

The chain couples TRBV6-5 to TRBJ2-4; D is unclear. This CDR3 has 15 residues. Trimming took 10 bases from V and 0 from J, leaving 16 bases between them. Germline CDR1 MNHEY, CDR2 SVGAGI. The CDR3 protein is CATAGLTLAKNIQYF. Here the CDR3 DNA reads TGTGCCACCGCTGGGCTAACCCTAGCCAAAAACATTCAGTACTTC.

The chain is built from TRBV5-4 and TRBJ2-1; the D is unclear. The CDR3 covers 12 residues. Germline V gene sequence: CDR1 SGHNT, CDR2 YYREEE (reference sequence). The V and J ends lost 4 bases and 5 bases respectively, with 7 bases between them. CDR3 sequence (DNA): TGTGCCAGCAGCGCGTCTGACAATGAGCAGTTCTTC. Translation gives CASSASDNEQFF.

V is TRBV21-1 and J is TRBJ2-7; the table's D call, TRBD2, has no DNA check behind it. TRBV21-1 is deemed a pseudogene. The CDR3 has 16 residues. CDR3 nucleotides: TGTGCCAGCAGCAAAGCGGAGCGGGAGGCCCCTTGGGTGCAGTACGTC. Protein sequence: CASSKAEREAPWVQYV.

The chain combines TRBV19 with TRBJ1-2; the D is unclear. V shed 6 bases and J shed 8 bases, with 10 bases lying between them. The CDR3 is made up of 11 amino acids. Germline CDR1 is LNHDA and CDR2 is SQIVND (reference sequence). CDR3 region: CASSPGRGYTF. The CDR3 DNA is TGTGCCAGTAGCCCGGGAAGGGGCTACACCTTC.

The V and J genes are TRBV5-1 and TRBJ1-1, with TRBD1 matching 7 bases. The germline V gene has CDR1 SGHRS and CDR2 YFSETQ. V trimming: 4 bases; J trimming: 10 bases; junction bases outside the gene matches: 13. CDR3 length: 14 residues. CDR3 in amino acids: CASSLRTGSRSAFF. The CDR3 DNA sequence: TGCGCCAGCAGCCTCAGGACAGGTTCGAGGTCAGCTTTCTTT.

This clone has just a few counts. The genes are TRBV29-1 and TRBJ1-2, with 10 bases that match TRBD1. Per germline, CDR1 SQVTM and CDR2 ANQGSEA. J was trimmed by 8 bases and V by 2 bases; bases with no gene match: 5. This CDR3 is built from 13 residues. CDR3 in amino acids: CSVEPGTGAGYTF. In DNA, the CDR3 is TGCAGCGTTGAACCTGGGACAGGGGCCGGCTACACCTTC.

This clone occurred once. V usage is TRBV19 and J usage is TRBJ1-2; tentatively, D is TRBD1 (5 bases). Trimming shortened V by 10 bases and J by 3 bases, and 6 bases separated the two germline ends. Germline CDR1 reads LNHDA; CDR2 reads SQIVND (reference sequence). This CDR3 has 10 residues. The CDR3 sequence is CATGDYGYTF. DNA of the CDR3: TGTGCCACGGGGGACTATGGCTACACCTTC.

The chain joins TRBV9 to TRBJ2-1, with 9 bases that match TRBD2. The trim removed 0 bases at V and 6 bases at J, leaving 4 bases unmatched. Germline values: CDR1 SGDLS, CDR2 YYNGEE. This CDR3 is built from 15 residues. CDR3 region: CASSVGGTSLNEQFF. CDR3 sequence (DNA): TGTGCCAGCAGCGTAGGAGGGACTAGCCTCAATGAGCAGTTCTTC.

The chain combines TRBV6-5 with TRBJ2-1; 9 bases match TRBD1. The germline gives CDR1 MNHEY, CDR2 SVGAGI. This CDR3 is built from 14 residues. V trimming: 6 bases; J trimming: 0 bases; junction bases outside the gene matches: 0. The CDR3 is CASRDRGSYNEQFF. CDR3 nucleotide sequence: TGTGCCAGCAGGGACAGGGGCTCCTACAATGAGCAGTTCTTC.

Here the CDR3 DNA reads TGTGCCAGCAGTGAATCGGTCGGGAGGGCCATCTTAAATGAGCAGTTCTTC. Amino acid sequence: CASSESVGRAILNEQFF. The rearrangement uses TRBV2 and TRBJ2-1; 8 positions agree with TRBD2. This CDR3 comprises 17 residues. Germline values: CDR1 SNHLY, CDR2 FYNNEI. The V and J ends lost 2 bases and 7 bases, in that order; junction bases with no gene match: 13.

The V and J genes are TRBV6-2 or TRBV6-3 and TRBJ1-3, with D tentatively TRBD1 (6 bases). Germline V gene lookup returns CDR1 MNHEY and CDR2 SVGEGT. Trimming removed 6 bases from V and 0 bases from J, with 15 bases in between. The CDR3 is made up of 16 amino acids. The CDR3 region is CASSKDSRTSGNTIYF. The CDR3 DNA reads as TGTGCCAGCAGCAAGGACAGCCGAACCTCTGGAAACACCATATATTTT.

The chain carries TRBV4-1 and TRBJ2-2; D gene ambiguous. From germline, CDR1 is MGHRA and CDR2 YSYEKL. CDR3 length: 14 amino acids. Trimming pared 2 bases from V and 4 bases from J, leaving 8 bases between. The CDR3 DNA is TGCGCCAGCAGCCAACAAAGCCCCACCGGGGAGCTGTTTTTT. Protein sequence: CASSQQSPTGELFF.

The gene calls are TRBV6-1 and TRBJ2-7; 10 nucleotides line up with TRBD2. Germline V gene data show CDR1 as MNHNS and CDR2 as SASEGT. The CDR3 length is 15 residues. Trimming cost V 2 bases and J 5 bases; bases outside gene matches: 6. CDR3 bases: TGTGCCAGCAGTGAAAGAGCGGGAGGGAGACACGAGCAGTACGTC. Its translation is CASSERAGGRHEQYV.

The chain is built from TRBV5-6 and TRBJ1-1; possibly TRBD1 for D (5 bases). Trimming cost V 0 bases and J 6 bases, with 9 bases left between them. Germline loops: CDR1 SGHDT, CDR2 YYEEEE. The CDR3 is 13 amino acids. The CDR3 region is CASSLDRSPEAFF. The CDR3 DNA is TGTGCCAGCAGCTTGGACAGGAGCCCTGAAGCTTTCTTT.